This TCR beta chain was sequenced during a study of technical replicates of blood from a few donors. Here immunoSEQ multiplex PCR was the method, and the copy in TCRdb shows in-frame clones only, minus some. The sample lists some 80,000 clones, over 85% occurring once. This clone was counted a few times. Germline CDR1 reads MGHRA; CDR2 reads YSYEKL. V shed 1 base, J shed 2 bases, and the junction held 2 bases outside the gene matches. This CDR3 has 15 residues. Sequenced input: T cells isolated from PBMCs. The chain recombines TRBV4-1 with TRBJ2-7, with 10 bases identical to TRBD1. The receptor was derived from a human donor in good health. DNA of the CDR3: TGCGCCAGCAGCCAAGGGACAGGGGGAACCTACGAGCAGTACTTC. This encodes CASSQGTGGTYEQYF.